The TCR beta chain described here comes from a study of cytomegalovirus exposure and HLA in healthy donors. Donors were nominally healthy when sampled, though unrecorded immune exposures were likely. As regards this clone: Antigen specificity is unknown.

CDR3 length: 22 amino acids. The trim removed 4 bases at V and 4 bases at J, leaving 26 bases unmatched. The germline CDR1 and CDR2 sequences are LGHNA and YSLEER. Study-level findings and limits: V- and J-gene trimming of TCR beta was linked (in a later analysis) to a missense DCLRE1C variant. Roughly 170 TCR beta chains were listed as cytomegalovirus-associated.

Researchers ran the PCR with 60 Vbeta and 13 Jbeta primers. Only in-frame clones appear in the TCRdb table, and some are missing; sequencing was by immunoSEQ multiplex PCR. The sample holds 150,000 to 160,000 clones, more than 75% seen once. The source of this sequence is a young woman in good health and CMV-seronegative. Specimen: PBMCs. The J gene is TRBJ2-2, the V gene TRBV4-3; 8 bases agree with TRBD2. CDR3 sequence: CASSRTWGASGQNPVGTGELFF. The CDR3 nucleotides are TGCGCCAGCAGCCGAACTTGGGGGGCTAGCGGGCAAAATCCGGTTGGCACCGGGGAGCTGTTTTTT.